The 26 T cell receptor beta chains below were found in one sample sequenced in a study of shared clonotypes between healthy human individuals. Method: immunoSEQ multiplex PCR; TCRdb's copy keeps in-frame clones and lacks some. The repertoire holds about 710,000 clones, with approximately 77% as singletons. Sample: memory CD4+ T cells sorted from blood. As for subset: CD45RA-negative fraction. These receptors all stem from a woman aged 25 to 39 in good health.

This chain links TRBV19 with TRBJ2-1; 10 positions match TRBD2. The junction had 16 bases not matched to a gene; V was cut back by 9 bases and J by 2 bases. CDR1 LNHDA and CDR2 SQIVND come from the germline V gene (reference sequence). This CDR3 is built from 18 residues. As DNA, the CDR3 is TGTGCCAGCGCGCTGAGACACCTAACTAGCGGGACCTACAATGAGCAGTTCTTC. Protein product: CASALRHLTSGTYNEQFF.

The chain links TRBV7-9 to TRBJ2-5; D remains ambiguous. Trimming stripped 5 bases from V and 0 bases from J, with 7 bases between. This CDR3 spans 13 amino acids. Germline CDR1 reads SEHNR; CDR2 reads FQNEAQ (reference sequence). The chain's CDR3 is CASSPGNQETQYF. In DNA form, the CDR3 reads TGTGCCAGCAGCCCGGGCAACCAAGAGACCCAGTACTTC. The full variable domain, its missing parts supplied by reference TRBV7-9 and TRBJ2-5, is DTGVSQNPRHKITKRGQNVTFRCDPISEHNRLYWYRQTLGQGPEFLTYFQNEAQLEKSRLLSDRFSAERPKGSFSTLEIQRTEQGDSAMYLCASSPGNQETQYFGPGTRLLVL.

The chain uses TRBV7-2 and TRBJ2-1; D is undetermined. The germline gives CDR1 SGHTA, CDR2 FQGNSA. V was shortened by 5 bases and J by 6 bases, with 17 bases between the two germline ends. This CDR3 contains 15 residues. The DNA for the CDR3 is TGTGCCAGCAGCCCTCTTGGACCACCCTTCAATGAGCAGTTCTTC. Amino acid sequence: CASSPLGPPFNEQFF.

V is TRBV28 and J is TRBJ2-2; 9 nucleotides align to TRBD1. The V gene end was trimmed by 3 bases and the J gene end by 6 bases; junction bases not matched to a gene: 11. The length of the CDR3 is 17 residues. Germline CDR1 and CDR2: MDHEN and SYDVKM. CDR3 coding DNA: TGTGCCAGCAGTTTGGATTCGGGACAGGGAGGGGCCGGGGAGCTGTTTTTT. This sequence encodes CASSLDSGQGGAGELFF.

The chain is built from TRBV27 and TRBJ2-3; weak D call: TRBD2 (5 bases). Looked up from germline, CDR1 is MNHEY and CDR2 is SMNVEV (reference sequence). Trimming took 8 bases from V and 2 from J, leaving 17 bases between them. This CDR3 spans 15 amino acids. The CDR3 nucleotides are TGTGCCAGCGGGCGGCTAGCCCAGTACACAGATACGCAGTATTTT. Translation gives CASGRLAQYTDTQYF.

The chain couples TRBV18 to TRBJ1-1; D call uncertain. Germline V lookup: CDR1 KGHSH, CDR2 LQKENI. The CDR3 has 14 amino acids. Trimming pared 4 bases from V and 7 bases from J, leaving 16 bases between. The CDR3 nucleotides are TGTGCCAGCTCACATGATTCGGGGAGCGGTGAAGCTTTCTTT. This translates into CASSHDSGSGEAFF.

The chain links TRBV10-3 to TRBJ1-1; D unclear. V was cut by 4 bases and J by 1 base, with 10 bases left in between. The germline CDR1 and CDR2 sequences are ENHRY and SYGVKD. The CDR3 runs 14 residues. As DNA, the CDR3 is TGTGCCATCAGTGCCCTGGGAGGGAACACTGAAGCTTTCTTT. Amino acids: CAISALGGNTEAFF.

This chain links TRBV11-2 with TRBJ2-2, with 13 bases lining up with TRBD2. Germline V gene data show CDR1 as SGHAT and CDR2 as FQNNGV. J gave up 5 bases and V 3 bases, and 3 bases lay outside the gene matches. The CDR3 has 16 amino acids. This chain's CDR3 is CASSLGTSGITGELFF. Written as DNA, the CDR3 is TGTGCCAGCAGCTTGGGGACTAGCGGGATTACCGGGGAGCTGTTTTTT.

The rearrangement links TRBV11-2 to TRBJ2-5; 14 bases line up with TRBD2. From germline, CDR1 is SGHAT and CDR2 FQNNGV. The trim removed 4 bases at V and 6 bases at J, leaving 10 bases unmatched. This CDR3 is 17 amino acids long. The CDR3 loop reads CASSSTLGTSGSQTQYF. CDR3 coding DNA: TGTGCCAGCAGCTCGACCCTCGGGACTAGCGGGAGTCAGACCCAGTACTTC.

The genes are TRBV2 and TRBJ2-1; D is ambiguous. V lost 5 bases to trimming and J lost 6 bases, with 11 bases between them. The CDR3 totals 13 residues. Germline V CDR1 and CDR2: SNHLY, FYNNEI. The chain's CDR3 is CASSYQTVNEQFF. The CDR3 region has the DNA TGTGCCAGCAGTTACCAAACGGTCAATGAGCAGTTCTTC.

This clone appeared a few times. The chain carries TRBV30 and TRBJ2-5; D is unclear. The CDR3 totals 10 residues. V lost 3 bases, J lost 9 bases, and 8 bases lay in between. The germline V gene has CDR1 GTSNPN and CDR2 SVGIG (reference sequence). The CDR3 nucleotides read TGTGCCTGGAGCGACGCGGCCCAGTACTTC. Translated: CAWSDAAQYF.

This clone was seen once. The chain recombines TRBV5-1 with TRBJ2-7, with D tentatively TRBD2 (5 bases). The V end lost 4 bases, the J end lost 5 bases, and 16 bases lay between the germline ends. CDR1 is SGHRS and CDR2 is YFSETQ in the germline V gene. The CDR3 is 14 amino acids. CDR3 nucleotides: TGCGCCAGCAGCCCCTGGGCGGGTAGCGACGAGCAGTACTTC. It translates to CASSPWAGSDEQYF.

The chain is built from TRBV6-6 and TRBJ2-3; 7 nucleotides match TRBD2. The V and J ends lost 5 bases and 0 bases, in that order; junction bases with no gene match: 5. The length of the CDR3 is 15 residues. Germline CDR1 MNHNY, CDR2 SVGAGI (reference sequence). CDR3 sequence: CASSAGTTSTDTQYF. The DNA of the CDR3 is TGTGCCAGCAGTGCCGGGACTACTAGCACAGATACGCAGTATTTT.

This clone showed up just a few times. The CDR3 DNA reads as TGCGCCAGTTACGGGGGCCCGAACACCGGGGAGCTGTTTTTT. As protein: CASYGGPNTGELFF. V gene TRBV10-2 combines with J gene TRBJ2-2; D might be TRBD1 or TRBD2, each matching 6 bases. V was pared by 9 bases and J by 0 bases, with 11 bases between. Germline lookup yields CDR1 WSHSY and CDR2 SAAADI. The CDR3 length is 14 residues.

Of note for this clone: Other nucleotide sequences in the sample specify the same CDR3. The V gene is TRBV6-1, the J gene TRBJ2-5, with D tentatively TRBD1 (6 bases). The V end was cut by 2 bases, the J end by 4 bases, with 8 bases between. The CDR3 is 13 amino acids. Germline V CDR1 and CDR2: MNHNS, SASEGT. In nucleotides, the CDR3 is TGTGCCAGCAGTGAAATACAGGGAGAGACCCAGTACTTC. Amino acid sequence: CASSEIQGETQYF.

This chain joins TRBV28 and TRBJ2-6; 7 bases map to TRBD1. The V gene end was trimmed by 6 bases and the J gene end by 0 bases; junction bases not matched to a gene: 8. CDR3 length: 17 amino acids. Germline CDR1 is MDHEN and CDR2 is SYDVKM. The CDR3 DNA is TGTGCCAGCAGCCTGACAGGGTCGAACTCTGGGGCCAACGTCCTGACTTTC. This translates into CASSLTGSNSGANVLTF.

CDR3 nucleotide sequence: TGTGCCAGCAGCGCCGGGTTTAATAGCAATCAGCCCCAGCATTTT. This gives the protein CASSAGFNSNQPQHF. J is TRBJ1-5 and V is TRBV7-6; no reliable D call. Trimming stripped 5 bases from V and 0 bases from J, with 11 bases between. The CDR3 contains 15 residues. CDR1 is SGHVS, CDR2 FNYEAQ, per germline.

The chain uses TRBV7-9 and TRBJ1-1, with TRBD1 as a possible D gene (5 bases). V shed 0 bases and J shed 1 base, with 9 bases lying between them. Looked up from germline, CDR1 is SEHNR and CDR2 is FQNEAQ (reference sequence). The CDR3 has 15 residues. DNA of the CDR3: TGTGCCAGCAGCTTAGCCTTGACAGAGAACACTGAAGCTTTCTTT. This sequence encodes CASSLALTENTEAFF. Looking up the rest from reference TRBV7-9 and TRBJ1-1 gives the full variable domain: DTGVSQNPRHKITKRGQNVTFRCDPISEHNRLYWYRQTLGQGPEFLTYFQNEAQLEKSRLLSDRFSAERPKGSFSTLEIQRTEQGDSAMYLCASSLALTENTEAFFGQGTRLTVV.

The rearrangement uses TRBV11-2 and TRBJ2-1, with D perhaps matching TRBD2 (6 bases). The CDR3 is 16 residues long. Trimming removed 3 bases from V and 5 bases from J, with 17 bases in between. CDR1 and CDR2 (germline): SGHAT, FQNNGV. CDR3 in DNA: TGTGCCAGCAGCTTCGGGGGAGCGGACGCCCACAATGAGCAGTTCTTC. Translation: CASSFGGADAHNEQFF. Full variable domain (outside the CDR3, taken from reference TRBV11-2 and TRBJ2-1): EAGVAQSPRYKIIEKRQSVAFWCNPISGHATLYWYQQILGQGPKLLIQFQNNGVVDDSQLPKDRFSAERLKGVDSTLKIQPAKLEDSAVYLCASSFGGADAHNEQFFGPGTRLTVL.

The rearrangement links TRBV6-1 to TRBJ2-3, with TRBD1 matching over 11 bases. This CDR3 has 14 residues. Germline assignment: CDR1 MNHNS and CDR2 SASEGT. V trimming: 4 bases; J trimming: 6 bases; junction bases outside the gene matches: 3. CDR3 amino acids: CASSAGQGVDTQYF. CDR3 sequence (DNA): TGTGCCAGCAGTGCGGGACAGGGGGTGGATACGCAGTATTTT.

CDR3 coding DNA: TGTGCCAGCAGACAGGACAGGGCCAGTTCCTACGAGCAGTACTTC. Translated: CASRQDRASSYEQYF. The chain is built from TRBV2 and TRBJ2-7; 8 bases are a match to TRBD1. V was pared by 6 bases and J by 1 base, with 8 bases of the junction left unmatched. The germline V gene encodes CDR1 SNHLY and CDR2 FYNNEI. The CDR3 covers 15 residues.

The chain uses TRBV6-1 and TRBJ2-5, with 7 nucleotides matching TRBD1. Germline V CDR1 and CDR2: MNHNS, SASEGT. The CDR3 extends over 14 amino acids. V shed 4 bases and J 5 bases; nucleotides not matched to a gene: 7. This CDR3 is CASSVHDRVETQYF. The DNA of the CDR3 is TGTGCCAGCAGTGTTCACGACAGGGTGGAGACCCAGTACTTC.

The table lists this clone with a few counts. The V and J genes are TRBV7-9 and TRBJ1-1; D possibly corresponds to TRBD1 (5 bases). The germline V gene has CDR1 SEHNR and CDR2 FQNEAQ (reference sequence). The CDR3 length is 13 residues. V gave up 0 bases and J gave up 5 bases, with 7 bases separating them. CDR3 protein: CASSLAQGTEAFF. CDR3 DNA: TGTGCCAGCAGCTTAGCGCAGGGAACTGAAGCTTTCTTT. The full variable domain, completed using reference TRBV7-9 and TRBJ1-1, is DTGVSQNPRHKITKRGQNVTFRCDPISEHNRLYWYRQTLGQGPEFLTYFQNEAQLEKSRLLSDRFSAERPKGSFSTLEIQRTEQGDSAMYLCASSLAQGTEAFFGQGTRLTVV.

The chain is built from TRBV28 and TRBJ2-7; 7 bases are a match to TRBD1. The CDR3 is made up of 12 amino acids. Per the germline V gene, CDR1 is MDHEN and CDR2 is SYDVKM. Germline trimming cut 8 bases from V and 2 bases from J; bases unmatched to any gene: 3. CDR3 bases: TGTGCCAGCGGGGGACAGCCCTACGAGCAGTACTTC. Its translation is CASGGQPYEQYF.

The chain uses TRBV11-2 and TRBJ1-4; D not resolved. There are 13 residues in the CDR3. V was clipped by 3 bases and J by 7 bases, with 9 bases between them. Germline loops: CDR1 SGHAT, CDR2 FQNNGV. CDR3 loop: CASSFGSGEKLFF. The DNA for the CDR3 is TGTGCCAGCAGCTTCGGTAGTGGTGAAAAACTGTTTTTT.

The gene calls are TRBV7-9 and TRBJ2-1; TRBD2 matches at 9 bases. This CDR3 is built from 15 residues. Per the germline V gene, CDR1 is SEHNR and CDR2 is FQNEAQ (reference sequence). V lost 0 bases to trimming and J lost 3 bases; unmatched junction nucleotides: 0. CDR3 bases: TGTGCCAGCAGCTTAGCAGCGGGAGGCTACAATGAGCAGTTCTTC. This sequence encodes CASSLAAGGYNEQFF. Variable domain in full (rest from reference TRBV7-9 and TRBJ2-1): DTGVSQNPRHKITKRGQNVTFRCDPISEHNRLYWYRQTLGQGPEFLTYFQNEAQLEKSRLLSDRFSAERPKGSFSTLEIQRTEQGDSAMYLCASSLAAGGYNEQFFGPGTRLTVL.